These 12 T cell receptor beta chains were all obtained from the same sample, sequenced in a study of cytomegalovirus exposure and HLA in healthy donors. Use of 60 Vbeta and 13 Jbeta primers characterized the PCR. The table came from immunoSEQ multiplex PCR; TCRdb's copy has only in-frame clones and leaves some out. The sample consists of 200,000 or so clones, approximately 80% of them appearing once. Sequencing was done on a sample of PBMCs. Receptor source: a girl between 10 and 17 years old in good health and CMV-seronegative.

The chain employs TRBV19 and TRBJ2-7; TRBD2 matches at 8 bases. V shed 6 bases and J 7 bases; nucleotides not matched to a gene: 14. The CDR3 is made up of 15 amino acids. CDR1 LNHDA and CDR2 SQIVND come from the germline V gene (reference sequence). The CDR3 DNA follows: TGTGCCAGTAGCCAAGGTAGGACTAGCCATGCTGAGCAGTACTTC. Translation gives CASSQGRTSHAEQYF.

The chain is built from TRBV6-5 and TRBJ2-2, with TRBD1 identical over 7 bases. The CDR3 has 14 amino acids. The germline V gene has CDR1 MNHEY and CDR2 SVGAGI. V was clipped by 7 bases and J by 5 bases; unmatched bases: 7. CDR3 nucleotides: TGTGCCAGCAAGAAGGGGGCCAAAACCGGGGAGCTGTTTTTT. Its translation: CASKKGAKTGELFF.

This clone has only one observation. Other nucleotide sequences in the sample specify the same CDR3. The chain joins TRBV30 to TRBJ2-1; 9 bases are a match to TRBD2. Germline-derived CDR1 and CDR2 are GTSNPN and SVGIG (reference sequence). V lost 0 bases to trimming and J lost 7 bases; unmatched junction nucleotides: 7. The CDR3 has 15 residues. CDR3 protein: CAWSVGLAGRNEQFF. The CDR3 DNA sequence: TGTGCCTGGAGTGTAGGCCTAGCGGGACGAAATGAGCAGTTCTTC.

The gene calls are TRBV9 and TRBJ2-3, with 7 bases matching TRBD2. With V trimmed by 3 bases and J by 0 bases, 7 bases remained unmatched. Germline V gene sequence: CDR1 SGDLS, CDR2 YYNGEE. This CDR3 region has 16 residues. CDR3 protein: CASSGYSGPSTDTQYF. The CDR3 DNA is TGTGCCAGCAGCGGTTATAGCGGGCCAAGCACAGATACGCAGTATTTT. Full variable domain (missing parts from reference TRBV9 and TRBJ2-3): DSGVTQTPKHLITATGQRVTLRCSPRSGDLSVYWYQQSLDQGLQFLIQYYNGEERAKGNILERFSAQQFPDLHSELNLSSLELGDSALYFCASSGYSGPSTDTQYFGPGTRLTVL.

The chain joins TRBV9 to TRBJ2-3, with a possible D match to TRBD2 (5 bases). This CDR3 contains 17 residues. Germline V lookup: CDR1 SGDLS, CDR2 YYNGEE. Trimming cost V 0 bases and J 4 bases, with 18 bases left between them. CDR3 DNA: TGTGCCAGCAGCGTAGCTACGAGGGCCGGGGTTTCAGATACGCAGTATTTT. Protein product: CASSVATRAGVSDTQYF.

The chain uses TRBV18 and TRBJ1-5; D is possibly TRBD1 (5 bases). Germline V gene lookup returns CDR1 KGHSH and CDR2 LQKENI. This CDR3 contains 15 residues. Trimming pared 3 bases from V and 7 bases from J, leaving 16 bases between. For the CDR3, the DNA is TGTGCCAGCTCACCTCAGCAGGGCGAAAGGCAGCCCCAGCATTTT. This translates into CASSPQQGERQPQHF.

This chain uses TRBV5-1 with TRBJ2-3; 10 nucleotides agree with TRBD2. With V trimmed by 3 bases and J by 1 base, 17 bases remained unmatched. Per germline, CDR1 SGHRS and CDR2 YFSETQ. The CDR3 is 20 amino acids. The CDR3 region has the DNA TGCGCCAGCAGCTCCACGGGACTAGCGACTCTACTGGCCCGCACAGATACGCAGTATTTT. Protein: CASSSTGLATLLARTDTQYF.

V is TRBV6-1 and J is TRBJ1-2; tentative D call: TRBD1 (6 bases). The length of the CDR3 is 11 residues. Germline values: CDR1 MNHNS, CDR2 SASEGT. Trimming shortened V by 11 bases and J by 6 bases, and 13 bases separated the two germline ends. The CDR3 sequence is CAEQGVDGYTF. The CDR3 DNA follows: TGTGCCGAACAGGGCGTAGATGGCTACACCTTC.

The chain combines TRBV2 with TRBJ2-3, with no clear D. V was cut by 6 bases and J by 2 bases, with 18 bases left in between. This CDR3 has 16 amino acids. Germline CDR1 is SNHLY and CDR2 is FYNNEI. The CDR3 loop reads CASRFPANLDTDTQYF. The CDR3, as DNA: TGTGCCAGCAGGTTCCCCGCGAATCTTGACACAGATACGCAGTATTTT.

The chain couples TRBV10-3 to TRBJ2-7, with 7 bases that match TRBD1. Germline CDR1 reads ENHRY; CDR2 reads SYGVKD. V was pared by 3 bases and J by 7 bases, with 12 bases of the junction left unmatched. The CDR3 is made up of 15 amino acids. CDR3 nucleotide sequence: TGTGCCATCAGTGATCAAGGCAGGGGGTCTGGTGAGCAGTACTTC. Its translation is CAISDQGRGSGEQYF.

The chain is built from TRBV7-2 and TRBJ1-6, with TRBD1 matching over 9 bases. CDR3 length: 15 residues. Germline V CDR1 and CDR2: SGHTA, FQGNSA. The J segment lost 7 bases and the V segment lost 5 bases, leaving 6 bases of the junction unmatched. In DNA, the CDR3 is TGTGCCAGCAGCCATGCCGGGACAGGGAATTCACCCCTCCACTTT. Translation: CASSHAGTGNSPLHF.

V gene TRBV23-1 combines with J gene TRBJ2-3; TRBD2 agrees at 14 bases. TRBV23-1 is marked as an open reading frame, function uncertain. V lost 0 bases to trimming and J lost 1 base; unmatched junction nucleotides: 12. There are 21 residues in the CDR3. The CDR3, as DNA: TGCGCCAGCAGTCAATCGCCGACTAGCGGGGGGGGCCCGCCAGGCACAGATACGCAGTATTTT. Translated: CASSQSPTSGGGPPGTDTQYF.